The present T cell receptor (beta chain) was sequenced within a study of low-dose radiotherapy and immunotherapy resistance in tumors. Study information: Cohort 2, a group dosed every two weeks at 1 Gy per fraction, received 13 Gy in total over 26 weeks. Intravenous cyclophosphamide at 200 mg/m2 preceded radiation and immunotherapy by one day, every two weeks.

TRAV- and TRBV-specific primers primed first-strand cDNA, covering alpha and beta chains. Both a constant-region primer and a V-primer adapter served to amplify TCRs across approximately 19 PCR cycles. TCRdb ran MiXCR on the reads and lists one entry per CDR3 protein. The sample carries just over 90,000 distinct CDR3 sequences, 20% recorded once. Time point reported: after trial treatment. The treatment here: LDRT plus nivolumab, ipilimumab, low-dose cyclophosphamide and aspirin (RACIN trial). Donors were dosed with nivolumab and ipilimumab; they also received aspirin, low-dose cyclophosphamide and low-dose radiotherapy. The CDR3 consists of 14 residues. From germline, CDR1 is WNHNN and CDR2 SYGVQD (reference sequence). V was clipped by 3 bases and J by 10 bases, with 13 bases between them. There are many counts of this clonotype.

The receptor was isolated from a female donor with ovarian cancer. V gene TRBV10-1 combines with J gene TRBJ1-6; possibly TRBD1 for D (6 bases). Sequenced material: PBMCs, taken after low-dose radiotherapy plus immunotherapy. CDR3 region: CASSDEQGRSPLHF. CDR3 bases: TGCGCCAGCAGTGACGAACAGGGCAGATCACCCCTCCACTTT.